The 15 T cell receptor beta chains listed next were all sequenced from one sample in a study of shared clonotypes between healthy human individuals. Sequencing was performed with immunoSEQ multiplex PCR; in TCRdb, only in-frame clones are kept and a portion is missing. The sample contains 800,000 to 1,200,000 clones, approximately 80% of which appear only once. The sequenced sample consisted of memory CD4+ T cells from PBMCs. Subset defined: CD45RA-negative fraction. The receptors originated from a man in his late teens or twenties in good health. Some clones in this sample may be carry-over from other donors' samples.

On this clone itself: One end of the junction varies from germline; a read error may be responsible. The chain combines TRBV7-3 with TRBJ2-7; weak D call: TRBD2 (6 bases). Germline lookup yields CDR1 SGHTA and CDR2 FQGTGA. The CDR3 is 10 residues long. The CDR3 coding sequence is TGCCCGGGGGTGTCCTACGAGCAGTACTTC. This gives the protein CPGVSYEQYF. The complete variable domain, with remaining parts taken from reference TRBV7-3 and TRBJ2-7, reads GAGVSQTPSNKVTEKGKYVELRCDPISGHTALYWYRQSLGQGPEFLIYFQGTGAADDSGLPNDRFFAVRPEGSVSTLKIQRTERGDSAVYLCPGVSYEQYFGPGTRLTVT.

The chain carries TRBV6-4 and TRBJ2-1; D remains unclear. The CDR3 contains 15 residues. Germline V gives CDR1 MRHNA, CDR2 SNTAGT. Trimming removed 5 bases from V and 0 bases from J, with 11 bases in between. CDR3 protein: CASSPDAYSYNEQFF. The DNA for the CDR3 is TGTGCCAGCAGTCCGGACGCCTACTCCTACAATGAGCAGTTCTTC.

The gene calls are TRBV2 and TRBJ2-3, with D tentatively TRBD1 (6 bases). Trimming shortened V by 6 bases and J by 2 bases, and 9 bases separated the two germline ends. CDR3 length: 13 residues. The germline V gene encodes CDR1 SNHLY and CDR2 FYNNEI. In nucleotides, the CDR3 is TGTGCCAGCAGAAGGACAGACACAGATACGCAGTATTTT. Protein: CASRRTDTDTQYF.

Only a few counts were recorded for this clone. Other nucleotide sequences in the sample specify the same CDR3. The chain carries TRBV5-4 and TRBJ1-1; D call uncertain. V lost 1 base to trimming and J lost 0 bases, with 7 bases between them. The germline V gene has CDR1 SGHNT and CDR2 YYREEE (reference sequence). The CDR3 runs to 14 residues. This chain's CDR3 is CASSLSQVNTEAFF. Here the CDR3 DNA reads TGTGCCAGCAGCTTGAGTCAGGTGAACACTGAAGCTTTCTTT.

The chain employs TRBV7-3 and TRBJ2-5; 11 positions agree with TRBD2. This CDR3 has 15 residues. Germline CDR1 is SGHTA and CDR2 is FQGTGA. J lost 5 bases, V lost 0 bases, and 2 bases had no gene match. CDR3 nucleotide sequence: TGTGCCAGCAGCTTAACCCTAGCGGGAGGTGAGACCCAGTACTTC. Translating it yields CASSLTLAGGETQYF.

J is TRBJ1-1 and V is TRBV29-1; D is unresolved. Germline loops: CDR1 SQVTM, CDR2 ANQGSEA. The length of the CDR3 is 14 residues. V dropped 3 bases and J dropped 0 bases, with 11 bases sitting between them. The DNA for the CDR3 is TGCAGCGTTGAGCCCGGCTCCATGAACACTGAAGCTTTCTTT. Its translation: CSVEPGSMNTEAFF.

The chain recombines TRBV6-6 with TRBJ1-3, with 9 bases aligning to TRBD1. The CDR3 extends over 16 amino acids. Germline CDR1 and CDR2: MNHNY and SVGAGI (reference sequence). V lost 0 bases to trimming and J lost 2 bases; unmatched junction nucleotides: 2. The CDR3 reads CASSYSDRGAGNTIYF. The CDR3 coding sequence is TGTGCCAGCAGTTACTCGGACAGGGGAGCTGGAAACACCATATATTTT.

The chain recombines TRBV6-5 with TRBJ2-2; unclear D gene. The CDR3 consists of 13 residues. Trimming took off 0 bases at V and 3 bases at J, with 2 bases between the two ends. Germline CDR1 is MNHEY and CDR2 is SVGAGI. CDR3: CASSYSYTGELFF. The DNA for the CDR3 is TGTGCCAGCAGTTACTCTTACACCGGGGAGCTGTTTTTT.

This chain joins TRBV28 and TRBJ1-5, with 10 bases identical to TRBD1. Looked up from germline, CDR1 is MDHEN and CDR2 is SYDVKM. V shed 2 bases, J shed 1 base, and the junction held 8 bases outside the gene matches. This CDR3 is built from 18 residues. The CDR3: CASSLNRRDRGSNQPQHF. CDR3 nucleotide sequence: TGTGCCAGCAGTTTAAACCGCCGGGACAGGGGAAGCAATCAGCCCCAGCATTTT. Complete variable domain (other parts from reference TRBV28 and TRBJ1-5): DVKVTQSSRYLVKRTGEKVFLECVQDMDHENMFWYRQDPGLGLRLIYFSYDVKMKEKGDIPEGYSVSREKKERFSLILESASTNQTSMYLCASSLNRRDRGSNQPQHFGDGTRLSIL.

V and J are TRBV7-2 and TRBJ2-7, with 7 bases lining up with TRBD2. CDR1 SGHTA and CDR2 FQGNSA come from the germline V gene. This CDR3 comprises 14 residues. V dropped 5 bases and J dropped 5; count of bases not matched to a gene: 9. CDR3 protein: CASSAGAGYDEQYF. The DNA of the CDR3 is TGTGCCAGCAGCGCCGGAGCGGGATACGACGAGCAGTACTTC. The complete variable domain, with remaining parts taken from reference TRBV7-2 and TRBJ2-7, reads GAGVSQSPSNKVTEKGKDVELRCDPISGHTALYWYRQSLGQGLEFLIYFQGNSAPDKSGLPSDRFSAERTGGSVSTLTIQRTQQEDSAVYLCASSAGAGYDEQYFGPGTRLTVT.

The gene calls are TRBV6-6 and TRBJ1-1; 7 bases agree with TRBD1. V shed 6 bases and J 5 bases; nucleotides not matched to a gene: 9. CDR1 is MNHNY, CDR2 SVGAGI, per germline (reference sequence). This CDR3 contains 14 residues. CDR3 amino acids: CASSEQGRSTEAFF. CDR3 nucleotides: TGTGCCAGCAGCGAACAGGGGAGGAGTACTGAAGCTTTCTTT.

V usage is TRBV18 and J usage is TRBJ1-3, with 8 bases aligning to TRBD1. This CDR3 has 19 amino acids. The germline CDR1 and CDR2 sequences are KGHSH and LQKENI. J was trimmed by 0 bases and V by 3 bases; bases with no gene match: 13. The CDR3 protein is CASSPGGQARTFSGNTIYF. The DNA of the CDR3 is TGTGCCAGCTCACCCGGGGGACAGGCTCGTACTTTCTCTGGAAACACCATATATTTT.

This chain links TRBV7-9 with TRBJ1-4, with TRBD1 matching 11 bases. J was trimmed by 8 bases and V by 5 bases; bases with no gene match: 16. Germline lookup yields CDR1 SEHNR and CDR2 FQNEAQ (reference sequence). CDR3 length: 18 amino acids. In DNA, the CDR3 is TGTGCCAGCAGCAAAACCCGGGACAGGGGGGCCTTCGGGGAAAAACTGTTTTTT. Its translation: CASSKTRDRGAFGEKLFF.

The chain carries TRBV6-6 and TRBJ2-3; 11 bases are a match to TRBD2. This CDR3 is 15 amino acids long. Germline assignment: CDR1 MNHNY and CDR2 SVGAGI (reference sequence). V dropped 6 bases and J dropped 2; count of bases not matched to a gene: 4. Written as DNA, the CDR3 is TGTGCCAGCAGCAGGACTAGCGGGTACACAGATACGCAGTATTTT. It yields the protein CASSRTSGYTDTQYF.

J is TRBJ1-3 and V is TRBV11-2; D is uncertain. The ends were cut back, 2 bases at V and 0 bases at J, with 17 bases in the middle. The CDR3 covers 18 residues. From germline, CDR1 is SGHAT and CDR2 FQNNGV. In DNA form, the CDR3 reads TGTGCCAGCAGCTTACGCCCCTCTGGACGGTCCTCTGGAAACACCATATATTTT. Encoded protein: CASSLRPSGRSSGNTIYF. Complete variable domain (other parts from reference TRBV11-2 and TRBJ1-3): EAGVAQSPRYKIIEKRQSVAFWCNPISGHATLYWYQQILGQGPKLLIQFQNNGVVDDSQLPKDRFSAERLKGVDSTLKIQPAKLEDSAVYLCASSLRPSGRSSGNTIYFGEGSWLTVV.